The entry below describes one T cell receptor beta chain. The sample comes from a study of blood T cell repertoires in COVID-19. Looking at the study overall: T cells, B-cell-depleted T cells, or PBMCs supplied cDNA or gDNA.

As processed by the authors: Reference gene primer amplification gave estimated nucleated cell counts. Only in-frame clones appear in the TCRdb table, and some are missing; sequencing was by immunoSEQ multiplex PCR. Clonal size and the V and J genes are those of that table, whereas D and trimming came from the DNA. Here the sample spans a few hundred thousand clones, around 90% being singletons. Germline V lookup: CDR1 LNHDA, CDR2 SQIVND (reference sequence). This CDR3 contains 14 residues. V was pared by 5 bases and J by 0 bases, with 8 bases between. Enrolled during active infection, Seattle patients were then followed longitudinally.

The chain is built from TRBV19 and TRBJ1-3; D is possibly TRBD1 (5 bases). This clonotype was sampled from a woman in her twenties or thirties with COVID-19, enrolled during active disease. The specimen was peripheral blood. The CDR3 DNA reads TGTGCCAGTAGTGTCACAGGCTCTGGAAACACCATATATTTT. Amino acid sequence: CASSVTGSGNTIYF.